This T cell receptor beta chain appears in the sequencing data of a study of cytomegalovirus exposure and HLA in healthy donors. Notes on the study in general: Presence/absence analyses supposed approximately even sequencing depth among donors.

About this clone: Its specificity is unknown.

Amplification used 60 Vbeta primers and 13 Jbeta primers. Libraries were prepared by immunoSEQ multiplex PCR; TCRdb keeps only in-frame clonotypes and omits some of them. The data contain 150,000 to 200,000 clones, around 70% of them singletons. Germline values: CDR1 LNHDA, CDR2 SQIVND (reference sequence). The CDR3 length is 13 residues. The J segment lost 14 bases and the V segment lost 6 bases, leaving 7 bases of the junction unmatched. The TCR was taken from a male donor in good health and CMV-seronegative. The V call is TRBV19, the J call TRBJ2-3; TRBD2 aligns across 14 bases. Sequenced material: PBMCs. The CDR3: CASSLTSGGETYF. In nucleotides, the CDR3 is TGTGCCAGTAGCCTGACTAGCGGGGGGGAAACGTATTTT.